These 3 T cell receptor beta chains came from one sample sequenced in a study of beta chain features in type 1 diabetes. Sequencing targeted expressed TCRB transcripts, as all isolated RNA had been reverse transcribed. This table comes from immunoSEQ multiplex PCR, and its TCRdb copy is limited to in-frame clones, with some not included. This sample has around 250,000 clones, with more than 11% found just once. Study results and caveats: All four CD4+ subsets from Type 1 diabetes patients carried moderately but significantly shorter TCRB CDR3s.

No antigen has been assigned to these receptors. The sequencing sample was made of naive CD4+ T cells from blood. These receptor sequences come from a man aged 25-45 years with type 1 diabetes.

For the CDR3, the DNA is TGCGCCAGCAGCCAAGACCCTGGGGGGAGCGGGAGGAGCAATGAGCAGTTCTTC. As protein: CASSQDPGGSGRSNEQFF. The chain joins TRBV4-1 to TRBJ2-1, with 9 nucleotides matching TRBD2. V shed 0 bases, J shed 6 bases, and the junction held 12 bases outside the gene matches. Germline lookup yields CDR1 MGHRA and CDR2 YSYEKL. CDR3 size: 18 residues.

This clone was seen only a few times. The rearrangement uses TRBV18 and TRBJ2-6, with D possibly matching TRBD2 (5 bases). Between the trimmed V and J ends, which lost 6 bases and 4 bases, there was a span of 19 bases. The CDR3 sequence is 17 residues long. In germline, CDR1 is KGHSH, CDR2 LQKENI. CDR3 in DNA: TGTGCCAGCTCGCCCCCGAGGGAACTCTTCGGGGCCAACGTCCTGACTTTC. Its protein is CASSPPRELFGANVLTF.

The chain combines TRBV6-5 with TRBJ2-7, with a weak D call TRBD2 (6 bases). The CDR3 is 14 amino acids. Between the trimmed V and J ends, which lost 6 bases and 1 base, there was a span of 13 bases. CDR1 and CDR2 (germline): MNHEY, SVGAGI. The CDR3 sequence: CASRGGAGSYEQYF. The CDR3 DNA is TGTGCCAGCAGGGGCGGGGCAGGGTCCTACGAGCAGTACTTC.